The next 17 T cell receptor beta chains were all read from a single sample in a study of shared clonotypes between healthy human individuals. The protocol was immunoSEQ multiplex PCR, while the TCRdb copy is restricted to in-frame clones and leaves out a portion. The sample contains approximately 2,200,000 clones, roughly 91% of which appear only once. CD8 cells classed as naive were CD45RO-negative and positively selected for CCR7, excluding terminally differentiated effector memory CD45RA+ cells. Sequencing was carried out using naive CD8+ T cells from PBMCs. These TCRs come from a man aged 18-30 years in good health. Some clones in this sample may be carry-over from other donors' samples.

This chain joins TRBV19 and TRBJ2-7; D remains ambiguous. With 2 bases removed from V and 4 bases from J, the gap between germline ends came to 9 bases. This CDR3 is 13 amino acids long. CDR1 LNHDA and CDR2 SQIVND come from the germline V gene (reference sequence). The CDR3 here is CASSITVPYEQYF. The CDR3 bases are TGTGCCAGTAGTATAACAGTCCCGTACGAGCAGTACTTC.

The count of this clone is one. The genes are TRBV7-8 and TRBJ2-3, with TRBD2 identical over 10 bases. Germline CDR1 reads SGHVS; CDR2 reads FQNEAQ. V dropped 3 bases and J dropped 2; count of bases not matched to a gene: 8. The CDR3 runs 17 residues. In DNA form, the CDR3 reads TGTGCCAGCAGCTTCCCCCAAGCGGGAGGGCCCACAGATACGCAGTATTTT. This sequence encodes CASSFPQAGGPTDTQYF.

The genes are TRBV7-9 and TRBJ1-1, with TRBD1 matching over 7 bases. The CDR3 has 13 residues. Trimming cost V 4 bases and J 10 bases; bases outside gene matches: 9. CDR1 is SEHNR, CDR2 FQNEAQ, per germline (reference sequence). The CDR3 region has the DNA TGTGCCAGCAGCTCAGGGGGTGGGGAGGGAGCTTTCTTT. Protein: CASSSGGGEGAFF.

Note on this clone: This sample includes further DNA sequences coding for the same CDR3. The CDR3 is CASSVDGSYNEQFF. The CDR3 coding sequence is TGTGCCAGCAGCGTAGACGGCTCCTACAATGAGCAGTTCTTC. This chain links TRBV9 with TRBJ2-1, with D unresolved. Germline CDR1 SGDLS, CDR2 YYNGEE. This CDR3 has 14 amino acids. The V and J ends lost 0 bases and 0 bases respectively, with 4 bases between them.

Remarks on this clone: Other nucleotide sequences from this sample produce the same CDR3. The V gene is TRBV4-3, the J gene TRBJ2-2, with D uncertain. CDR3 length: 14 amino acids. V lost 1 base and J lost 2, with 5 bases in between. Germline values: CDR1 LGHNA, CDR2 YSLEER. Here the CDR3 reads CASSQGSNTGELFF. The CDR3, as DNA: TGCGCCAGCAGCCAAGGTAGTAACACCGGGGAGCTGTTTTTT.

This chain uses TRBV19 with TRBJ1-2; D unclear. The CDR3 extends over 14 amino acids. From germline, CDR1 is LNHDA and CDR2 SQIVND (reference sequence). Trimming took 6 bases from V and 10 from J, leaving 21 bases between them. The CDR3, as DNA: TGTGCCAGTAGCTATAAAAGGGTGTTTGGTGACTACACCTTC. Its protein is CASSYKRVFGDYTF.

A word on this clone: The identical CDR3 is also encoded by other nucleotide sequences in the sample. The chain carries TRBV6-5 and TRBJ2-7, with D unresolved. Per the germline V gene, CDR1 is MNHEY and CDR2 is SVGAGI. The CDR3 is made up of 13 amino acids. Deletions cut 2 bases from V and 0 bases from J, with 5 bases between. The CDR3 sequence is CASSYASSYEQYF. CDR3 nucleotides: TGTGCCAGCAGTTACGCAAGCTCCTACGAGCAGTACTTC.

The chain carries TRBV28 and TRBJ2-7; D is unclear. Trimming cost V 4 bases and J 1 base, with 17 bases left between them. CDR1 is MDHEN, CDR2 SYDVKM, per germline. There are 16 residues in the CDR3. CDR3 coding DNA: TGTGCCAGCAGTTCGCTACGAGAGACCCTTTCCTACGAGCAGTACTTC. Its translation: CASSSLRETLSYEQYF.

This clone was counted a single time. This chain connects TRBV19 to TRBJ2-7; TRBD1 aligns across 8 bases. V lost 9 bases and J lost 2; bases outside the gene matches: 9. This CDR3 spans 14 amino acids. Germline assignment: CDR1 LNHDA and CDR2 SQIVND (reference sequence). This CDR3 is CASAQQGVTYEQYF. The DNA for the CDR3 is TGTGCCAGCGCCCAACAGGGGGTCACCTACGAGCAGTACTTC.

This clone was observed once. The chain carries TRBV28 and TRBJ2-7, with TRBD1 as a possible D gene (5 bases). The CDR3 covers 15 residues. V was trimmed by 8 bases and J by 0 bases, leaving 17 bases between them. In germline, CDR1 is MDHEN, CDR2 SYDVKM. This CDR3 is CASHGAGFVSYEQYF. The CDR3 coding sequence is TGTGCCAGCCATGGGGCAGGGTTCGTCTCCTACGAGCAGTACTTC.

The chain uses TRBV11-3 and TRBJ1-1; D gene unclear. V was shortened by 6 bases and J by 6 bases, with 14 bases between the two germline ends. Germline CDR1 reads SGHNT; CDR2 reads YENEEA. The CDR3 is 13 amino acids. CDR3 protein: CASSQGLDAEAFF. CDR3 sequence (DNA): TGTGCCAGCAGTCAAGGCTTGGACGCTGAAGCTTTCTTT. Using reference TRBV11-3 and TRBJ1-1 for the parts outside the CDR3, the full variable domain is EAGVVQSPRYKIIEKKQPVAFWCNPISGHNTLYWYLQNLGQGPELLIRYENEEAVDDSQLPKDRFSAERLKGVDSTLKIQPAELGDSAVYLCASSQGLDAEAFFGQGTRLTVV.

V usage is TRBV19 and J usage is TRBJ1-1; a weak D match, TRBD1 (5 bases). V gave up 9 bases and J gave up 5 bases, with 16 bases separating them. The CDR3 is made up of 13 amino acids. CDR1 LNHDA and CDR2 SQIVND come from the germline V gene (reference sequence). The CDR3 DNA is TGTGCCAGCCTCCCGGGGGGGGATACTGAAGCTTTCTTT. It codes for CASLPGGDTEAFF.

This clone was seen a single time. This rearrangement joins TRBV5-1 to TRBJ2-2; D is possibly TRBD2 (9 bases). Germline V gene sequence: CDR1 SGHRS, CDR2 YFSETQ. The V and J ends lost 1 base and 4 bases respectively, with 23 bases between them. The CDR3 covers 19 residues. The CDR3 sequence is CASSLLAGGSAGGTGELFF. As DNA, the CDR3 is TGCGCCAGCAGCTTGTTGGCAGGGGGCTCAGCGGGAGGCACCGGGGAGCTGTTTTTT.

This clone was picked up one time. This chain uses TRBV15 with TRBJ2-1; 8 bases agree with TRBD2. Germline V CDR1 and CDR2: LNHNV, YYDKDF (reference sequence). J was trimmed by 4 bases and V by 4 bases; bases with no gene match: 9. The CDR3 is made up of 16 amino acids. In DNA form, the CDR3 reads TGTGCCACCAGCATGGGTCCGGGAGGGTTGTACAATGAGCAGTTCTTC. This codes for CATSMGPGGLYNEQFF.

The chain carries TRBV2 and TRBJ2-7, with D maybe TRBD2 (5 bases). The CDR3 consists of 13 residues. V dropped 7 bases and J dropped 0 bases, with 10 bases sitting between them. CDR1 SNHLY and CDR2 FYNNEI come from the germline V gene. The CDR3 DNA reads TGTGCCAGCACCGGGGAGTTCTCCTACGAGCAGTACTTC. Translated: CASTGEFSYEQYF.

The rearrangement uses TRBV2 and TRBJ2-5; 9 bases align to TRBD1. This CDR3 is 16 amino acids long. Trimming removed 7 bases from V and 0 bases from J; junction bases left unmatched: 9. The germline gives CDR1 SNHLY, CDR2 FYNNEI. CDR3 nucleotide sequence: TGTGCCAGCAACAAAGGGACAGGGCCGTACCAAGAGACCCAGTACTTC. Its protein is CASNKGTGPYQETQYF.

This clone was seen only once. This rearrangement joins TRBV19 to TRBJ2-7; D remains ambiguous. The CDR3 consists of 14 residues. Trimming removed 5 bases at V and 2 bases at J, with 13 bases between. The germline gives CDR1 LNHDA, CDR2 SQIVND (reference sequence). The CDR3: CASSVGRTTYEQYF. The CDR3 coding sequence is TGTGCCAGTAGTGTCGGACGGACGACCTACGAGCAGTACTTC.